This T cell receptor beta chain was captured in a study of radiation and T cells in renal cell carcinoma. As for the study in general: Nephrectomy followed 15 Gy stereotactic body radiation by 4 weeks.

With V trimmed by 5 bases and J by 6 bases, 2 bases remained unmatched. CDR3 length: 13 amino acids. The germline V gene has CDR1 MNHEY and CDR2 SMNVEV (reference sequence). The method was immunoSEQ multiplex PCR; TCRdb's version includes in-frame clones alone and lacks a portion of them. The sample shows roughly 130,000 clones, more than 75% of them seen only once. This clone was picked up one time. No antigen is known for it. Time point defined: blood 2 weeks post-SBRT. Treatment here: 15 Gy SBRT to primary tumor, nephrectomy 4 weeks later. The patient's renal cell carcinoma had clear cell pathology. General study findings and limits: Pretreatment tumor biopsies were lacking, so baseline clonotypes are unknown. Top tumor clonotypes rose in blood 2 weeks post-radiation, then contracted.

The sequencing used blood, collected from a patient whose treatment included radiotherapy and nephrectomy. The sequence was obtained from a woman in her 70s with renal cell carcinoma. This chain connects TRBV27 to TRBJ2-2; 8 nucleotides line up with TRBD1. The chain's CDR3 is CASSKQGAGELFF. For the CDR3, the DNA is TGTGCCAGCAGTAAACAGGGGGCCGGGGAGCTGTTTTTT.